This section outlines one T cell receptor beta chain sequence together with its context. Its antigen is not yet known. No clone much larger than this one lies a single base away; base qualities are absent. Trimming at the junction amounts to 3 bases on V and 6 bases on J, and the germline ends lie 11 bases apart. CDR1 and CDR2, looked up from the germline V gene, are MNHNS and SASEGT. Including the terminal cysteine and phenylalanine, the CDR3 comprises 13 residues. The CDR3 DNA has 39 bases and is translated from base 1. The data were obtained in a study of Graves' ophthalmopathy and Graves' hyperthyroidism (dated by TCRdb to the late 2010s). Background for the entire study: Peripheral blood was collected at initial diagnosis, prior to any treatment. A discovery set of about a hundred patients (about 45 ophthalmopathy, about 59 stable hyperthyroidism) was enrolled to explore V-J signatures distinguishing ophthalmopathy from hyperthyroidism. For training and testing, the roughly 93 patients in the discovery cohort were randomly divided in a 7:3 ratio. Once sampling was done, hyperthyroidism patients were given methimazole at a starting dose of 30 mg daily, while ophthalmopathy patients were given high-dose intravenous methylprednisolone. TCR beta repertoire signatures were used to distinguish Graves' ophthalmopathy from Graves' hyperthyroidism and to predict progression to ophthalmopathy. In total, 135 blood samples were TCR-sequenced: approximately 42 ophthalmopathy, roughly 77 hyperthyroidism and some 17 hyperthyroidism-to-ophthalmopathy patients. In roughly 6 hyperthyroidism patients, T-cell repertoires of thyroid tissue and blood were compared. The independent validation cohort included about 20 hyperthyroidism patients plus 17 patients who later progressed from hyperthyroidism to ophthalmopathy. The paper's findings and limits, for the study overall: Sample size was not predetermined statistically, and investigators were not blinded to group allocation. In cross-validation, the 13-signature model distinguished ophthalmopathy from stable hyperthyroidism with approximately 88% sensitivity and approximately 81% specificity, and in the test set the corresponding values were around 78% and 73%. In validation, the model predicted ophthalmopathy progression with about 70% sensitivity and roughly 72% specificity; more than ten predicted patients were CT-confirmed with GO in a median of approximately 6.2 months. Most expanded thyroid clonotypes with frequency above 0.001 were also detected in blood, suggesting blood repertoires may reflect the thyroid immune response.

For repertoire sequencing, TCR beta CDR3 regions were amplified from RNA transcripts. The first round was an RT-PCR using HTBI primers with the Qiagen OneStep RT-PCR kit, and this first round was followed by a second-round multiplex PCR, then size selection and purification. Sequencing of the libraries was carried out on an Illumina HiSeq2000 in paired-end mode with 100 bp reads. The study's own analysis went as follows. SOAPnuke was used to process the reads, throwing out any read that had adapters, had uncalled bases, had a mean Phred below 15, or lacked an exact constant-primer or identifier match. COPE v1.2.5 was used to merge the high-quality paired reads. Clonotypes were defined as unique nucleotide sequences and were aligned to IMGT TRB V, D and J references using MiTCR v1.1. The analysis was limited to V-J combinations with a frequency above 0.0001, which together covered 99% to 99.2% of the repertoires. A TCR clonal expansion and chaos score per V-J combination was defined as the ratio of F50 clonal expansion to chaos observed in the TCRdist matrix. Welch's t-statistics and random forest were used to reduce features to 10 to 15 V-J combinations, which were fed into a naive Bayes classifier. Thyroid-blood repertoire similarity was quantified with the Morisita-Horn index. TCRdb's own reprocessing of the public reads used fastp at Q25 and MiXCR and kept productive beta chains. Every CDR3 protein is listed once, alongside the most common genes and DNA of its rows. Here the V and J calls rest on TCRdb's processing, not on the authors' analysis. A total of roughly 500,000 distinct CDR3 sequences appear in this sample, about 15% of them only once. More than 8.5% of the sample comes from the top ten.

Ophthalmopathy patients were characterized by moderately to severely active disease, a Clinical Activity Score of at least 3, a NOSPECS grade of at least 4, and a disease duration under 3 months. Anyone with other autoimmune diseases, uncontrolled infections, pregnancy or lactation was excluded from the study. Clinical symptoms, serum thyroxine, TRAb, thyroid ultrasound and orbital computed tomography formed the basis of the diagnosis. Using Ficoll-Paque density gradient centrifugation, PBMCs were isolated from less than 11 ml of fresh peripheral blood. Total RNA was extracted with Trizol reagent and quality-checked on an Agilent 2100 Bioanalyzer.

The chain joins TRBV6-1 to TRBJ2-5; TRBD1 is a weak D gene call, 6 bases matching. The sequenced sample was blood. This clonotype originated in a woman in her 30s with Graves' ophthalmopathy. Donor details come from another sample of the same person, matched by shared clones. The CDR3 corresponds to CASSDRTVQTQYF. The DNA sequence reads TGTGCCAGCAGTGATAGGACAGTTCAGACCCAGTACTTC.